This passage covers 4 T cell receptor beta chains from one sample sequenced in a study of blood T cell repertoires in COVID-19. Libraries were prepared by immunoSEQ multiplex PCR; TCRdb keeps only in-frame clonotypes and omits some of them. This sample has approximately 260,000 clones; nearly 90% occur once, and the top ten carry 2% to 2.5%. Material: peripheral blood. The source of these receptors is a woman aged 40-49 years who had recovered from COVID-19.

CDR3 sequence: CASSPLRDRGPLGANVLTF. The DNA of the CDR3 is TGTGCCAGCAGCCCATTGCGGGACAGGGGCCCCCTCGGGGCCAACGTCCTGACTTTC. The J gene is TRBJ2-6, the V gene TRBV5-4; 10 bases line up with TRBD1. The germline V gene has CDR1 SGHNT and CDR2 YYREEE (reference sequence). CDR3 length: 19 residues. The ends lost 4 bases at V and 4 bases at J; junction bases unmatched: 14. Full variable domain (rest looked up from reference TRBV5-4 and TRBJ2-6): ETGVTQSPTHLIKTRGQQVTLRCSSQSGHNTVSWYQQALGQGPQFIFQYYREEENGRGNFPPRFSGLQFPNYSSELNVNALELDDSALYLCASSPLRDRGPLGANVLTFGAGSRLTVL.

This sequence joins TRBV4-3 and TRBJ2-3; 7 positions match TRBD2. Trimming took 1 base from V and 5 from J; bases not matched to a gene: 9. CDR1 LGHNA and CDR2 YSLEER come from the germline V gene. This CDR3 is 16 amino acids long. The CDR3 bases are TGCGCCAGCAGCCAAGTTACCTCGGGGGGAGAAGATACGCAGTATTTT. This codes for CASSQVTSGGEDTQYF.

This clone was seen once. The chain joins TRBV6-5 to TRBJ1-2; 10 bases are shared with TRBD1. The V and J ends lost 6 bases and 3 bases, in that order; junction bases with no gene match: 1. The CDR3 length is 13 residues. Germline V gives CDR1 MNHEY, CDR2 SVGAGI. The CDR3: CASSDRGHYGYTF. Here the CDR3 DNA reads TGTGCCAGCAGCGACAGGGGGCACTATGGCTACACCTTC.

The chain combines TRBV30 with TRBJ1-6; the match to TRBD1 covers 7 bases. CDR3 length: 14 amino acids. Germline trimming cut 8 bases from V and 10 bases from J; bases unmatched to any gene: 14. Germline-derived CDR1 and CDR2 are GTSNPN and SVGIG (reference sequence). The CDR3 coding sequence is TGTGCCCAGGGGGGAGCCCTAATCCGGTCACCCCTCCACTTT. Amino acids: CAQGGALIRSPLHF. Together with reference TRBV30 and TRBJ1-6, the CDR3 gives the full variable domain: SQTIHQWPATLVQPVGSPLSLECTVEGTSNPNLYWYRQAAGRGLQLLFYSVGIGQISSEVPQNLSASRPQDRQFILSSKKLLLSDSGFYLCAQGGALIRSPLHFGNGTRLTVT.